A selection of T cell receptor beta chains follows, all from one sample in a study of T cell responses to AZD1222 COVID-19 vaccine. Measured with immunoSEQ multiplex PCR; TCRdb has only the in-frame clones, and not every one. The table includes around 120,000 clones, 80% to 90% detected once. The sample was peripheral blood, taken on day 0 of AZD1222 vaccination. The receptors were sampled from an adult in good health. The CDR3 runs from the conserved cysteine through the conserved F or W. The D gene is left open where the match is weak.

j_call d_call v_call cdr3_aa
TRBJ2-3 TRBD2 TRBV5-1 CASSLEALAGYTQYF
TRBJ2-1 TRBD2 TRBV5-4 CASSGASGNEQFF
TRBJ2-1 TRBD2 TRBV18 CASSPSGLAGGSNEQFF
TRBJ2-1 TRBD2 TRBV9 CASSVATGTSRYEQFF
TRBJ1-6 TRBD1 TRBV9 CASSAMTGIGNSPLHF
TRBJ1-5 - TRBV10-2 CASSEEIREDGNQPQHF
TRBJ1-1 - TRBV3-1/TRBV3-2 CASSHSRVEAFF
TRBJ2-7 - TRBV7-2 CASSSGLAAGTEQYF
TRBJ1-2 TRBD1 TRBV3-1/TRBV3-2 CASSQDPQGDYGYTF
TRBJ2-3 TRBD2 TRBV5-1 CASSSGLAGGPTDTQYF
TRBJ1-1 - TRBV18 CASSPRETEAFF
TRBJ1-1 - TRBV11-3 CASSLVGKAEAFF
TRBJ2-5 TRBD1 TRBV4-3 CASSQELGQGGETQYF
TRBJ1-2 - TRBV19 CASSSPRRDYGYTF
TRBJ1-1 TRBD1 TRBV14 CASSRTGARTEAFF
TRBJ1-5 - TRBV12-2 CASRFAVRKPQHF
TRBJ2-1 - TRBV9 CASRRGGQSYNEQFF
TRBJ1-2 - TRBV30 CAWSVFTGYGYTF
TRBJ2-7 - TRBV11-2 CASSPSEDEQYF
TRBJ1-1 - TRBV7-8 CASSLVNTEAFF
TRBJ2-5 - TRBV11-2 CASSFGGKETQYF
TRBJ1-6 - TRBV7-2 CASSLVRGTGSPLHF
TRBJ1-2 - TRBV3-1/TRBV3-2 CATTLRGVDGYTF
TRBJ2-3 - TRBV27 CASSLVRLKSSTDTQYF
TRBJ2-1 - TRBV3-1/TRBV3-2 CASSPGGGRAGNEQFF
TRBJ1-5 - TRBV7-2 CASSLEGRLAQHF
TRBJ1-2 TRBD1 TRBV7-6 CASSPGTGFSLFYGYTF
TRBJ1-4 - TRBV7-9 CASSPPDTATNEKLFF
TRBJ1-6 - TRBV30 CAWTLRHNSPLHF
TRBJ2-1 - TRBV3-1/TRBV3-2 CASSQESPIDEQFF
TRBJ1-5 - TRBV2 CASSLGSRNQPQHF
TRBJ1-2 - TRBV19 CASSQVPKGYTF
TRBJ1-1 TRBD1 TRBV3-1/TRBV3-2 CASSQVPGGNTEAFF
TRBJ2-7 TRBD1 TRBV10-1 CASSSRDRPPYEQYF
TRBJ2-1 TRBD2 TRBV3-1/TRBV3-2 CASSQIGTSGLDEQFF
TRBJ1-2 - TRBV3-1/TRBV3-2 CASSIGYGYTF
TRBJ2-7 - TRBV29-1 CSVEGGRGSSYEQYF
TRBJ1-2 TRBD1 TRBV6-5 CASSRWGTANYGYTF
TRBJ2-5 TRBD2 TRBV18 CASSRWGGQYF
TRBJ2-3 TRBD2 TRBV5-4 CASSVGPGGGRPDTQYF
TRBJ2-6 - TRBV25-1 CASGGMVGGSGANVLTF
TRBJ2-5 TRBD1 TRBV6-2/TRBV6-3 CASSLTGTAKETQYF
TRBJ1-2 - TRBV6-6 CASRSLQVFYGYTF